This is a list of T cell receptor beta chains from one sample in a study of T cell changes during pregnancy in multiple sclerosis. Profiling relied on immunoSEQ multiplex PCR, and the TCRdb table lists in-frame clones only, not all of them. Among tens of thousands of clones listed, roughly 88% were seen once. Sequenced material: peripheral blood, taken in the third trimester of pregnancy. All receptors derive from a female donor with multiple sclerosis, enrolled in a pregnancy study. Both conserved end residues are trimmed from each CDR3. The order of the fields is J gene, V gene, CDR3 protein.

TRBJ1-2 | TRBV2 | ASTYAGREGYT
TRBJ2-5 | TRBV2 | ASSETRQGFAQY
TRBJ1-1 | TRBV29-1 | SVDSPGQGYTEAF
TRBJ1-2 | TRBV15 | ATSRDLEGEVAGYT
TRBJ2-3 | TRBV5-1 | ASSLVGAETDTQY
TRBJ2-1 | TRBV18 | ASSTGTAMIHEQF
TRBJ1-5 | TRBV6-6 | ASGQGRPDQPQH
TRBJ2-6 | TRBV6-6 | ASSSIDRGRANVLT
TRBJ2-1 | TRBV25-1 | ASSTSISYNEQF
TRBJ2-1 | TRBV4-3 | ASSQDRDTYNEQF
TRBJ1-1 | TRBV5-1 | ASSVQGPSTEAF
TRBJ1-4 | TRBV7-9 | ASSSTGGTNEKLF
TRBJ2-2 | TRBV6-1 | ASITAGGSTGELF
TRBJ1-3 | TRBV18 | ASSQSGTGAGNTIY
TRBJ2-1 | TRBV6-1 | ASSEETGSYNEQF
TRBJ2-5 | TRBV2 | ASSLTGGAETQY
TRBJ1-2 | TRBV9 | ASSAYGTGGYGYT
TRBJ2-5 | TRBV2 | ASSQQGLRETQY
TRBJ2-7 | TRBV11-2 | ASSLGSRISYEQY
TRBJ1-5 | TRBV4-1 | ASSPGAGGGGNQPQH
TRBJ1-2 | TRBV19 | ASSLPARQGYGYT
TRBJ1-5 | TRBV4-1 | ASSPRDRGSEPQH